This entry lists 32 T cell receptor beta chains sequenced from one sample in a study of STAT5B mutations in CD4+ large granular lymphocyte leukemia. Libraries were prepared by immunoSEQ multiplex PCR; TCRdb keeps only in-frame clonotypes and omits some of them. The sample lists about 40,000 clones; about four fifths were seen once. The sample consisted of CD4+ T cells from blood buffy coats. Source of these receptors: a human donor in good health.

In this sample, this clone turned up once. The V call is TRBV14, the J call TRBJ2-2; 14 bases map to TRBD2. Trimming removed 6 bases from V and 6 bases from J; junction bases left unmatched: 0. CDR1 SGHDN and CDR2 FVKESK come from the germline V gene. This CDR3 has 14 amino acids. The CDR3 loop is CASRGLAGAGELFF. In DNA form, the CDR3 reads TGTGCCAGCAGGGGACTAGCGGGAGCCGGGGAGCTGTTTTTT.

V is TRBV2 and J is TRBJ2-7; the match to TRBD1 covers 11 bases. The germline V gene encodes CDR1 SNHLY and CDR2 FYNNEI. The CDR3 runs to 19 residues. V gave up 0 bases and J gave up 7 bases; unmatched junction bases: 17. The CDR3 sequence is CASSEALLARRDRGNEQYF. DNA for the CDR3: TGTGCCAGCAGTGAAGCGCTTCTAGCCCGCCGGGACAGGGGGAATGAGCAGTACTTC.

This clone was counted a single time. The V call is TRBV7-3, the J call TRBJ1-3; D is uncertain. The CDR3 sequence is 14 residues long. The germline CDR1 and CDR2 sequences are SGHTA and FQGTGA. Trimming took 3 bases from V and 0 from J, leaving 6 bases between them. The CDR3 region is CASSLMGSGNTIYF. CDR3 nucleotide sequence: TGTGCCAGCAGCTTGATGGGCTCTGGAAACACCATATATTTT.

The chain recombines TRBV10-3 with TRBJ1-3; D gene unclear. The germline V gene has CDR1 ENHRY and CDR2 SYGVKD. The CDR3 extends over 14 amino acids. V shed 0 bases and J shed 4 bases, with 7 bases lying between them. The DNA of the CDR3 is TGTGCCATCAGTGAGTCTGGGGTCGGAAACACCATATATTTT. Its protein is CAISESGVGNTIYF.

V and J are TRBV9 and TRBJ2-3; no clear D. Germline V gene lookup returns CDR1 SGDLS and CDR2 YYNGEE. The CDR3 spans 13 residues. Trimming removed 4 bases from V and 5 bases from J, with 11 bases in between. The CDR3 DNA sequence: TGTGCCAGCAGCTCGGCGAGGATAGATACGCAGTATTTT. It is translated as CASSSARIDTQYF.

The chain employs TRBV20-1 and TRBJ1-5; TRBD1 is a possible D gene (5 bases). This CDR3 comprises 11 residues. Germline V gene data show CDR1 as DFQATT and CDR2 as SNEGSKA (reference sequence). The CDR3 DNA reads as TGCAGCGCAGGGATCGGGGGACCCCAGCATTTT. This translates into CSAGIGGPQHF.

The rearrangement links TRBV2 to TRBJ1-2; 11 nucleotides agree with TRBD1. Germline trimming cut 7 bases from V and 4 bases from J; bases unmatched to any gene: 8. CDR1 and CDR2 from the germline V gene are SNHLY and FYNNEI. The CDR3 is 15 residues long. This chain's CDR3 is CASTFGQGAGYGYTF. The CDR3 DNA follows: TGTGCCAGCACCTTCGGACAGGGGGCGGGCTATGGCTACACCTTC.

This clone has only a few counts. The chain links TRBV18 to TRBJ2-2; 9 nucleotides line up with TRBD1. The germline V gene encodes CDR1 KGHSH and CDR2 LQKENI. This CDR3 spans 19 amino acids. The ends lost 3 bases at V and 4 bases at J; junction bases unmatched: 15. This CDR3 reads CASSPKRKDRGDGTGELFF. The CDR3 DNA is TGTGCCAGCTCACCGAAGAGAAAGGACAGGGGAGATGGCACCGGGGAGCTGTTTTTT. The whole variable domain, remainder taken from reference TRBV18 and TRBJ2-2, is NAGVMQNPRHLVRRRGQEARLRCSPMKGHSHVYWYRQLPEEGLKFMVYLQKENIIDESGMPKERFSAEFPKEGPSILRIQQVVRGDSAAYFCASSPKRKDRGDGTGELFFGEGSRLTVL.

The CDR3 coding sequence is TGTGCCAGCTCACCAGCCCAAACCGGGGAGCTGTTTTTT. This sequence encodes CASSPAQTGELFF. V is TRBV18 and J is TRBJ2-2; no clear D gene. This CDR3 spans 13 amino acids. CDR1 and CDR2 (germline): KGHSH, LQKENI. The ends were cut back, 2 bases at V and 5 bases at J, with 6 bases in the middle.

This clone appeared a few times. The CDR3 loop is CSYSGVDTEAFF. The CDR3 DNA follows: TGCAGCTACTCGGGGGTGGACACTGAAGCTTTCTTT. This chain connects TRBV29-1 to TRBJ1-1; D is possibly TRBD1 (5 bases). Trimming cost V 8 bases and J 3 bases, with 13 bases left between them. The CDR3 is 12 residues long. Per germline, CDR1 SQVTM and CDR2 ANQGSEA.

This chain links TRBV19 with TRBJ1-1; D remains ambiguous. CDR3 size: 14 residues. Germline lookup yields CDR1 LNHDA and CDR2 SQIVND (reference sequence). V lost 5 bases and J 1 base, leaving 11 bases between the germline ends. This CDR3 is CASSFAGRNTEAFF. The CDR3 DNA follows: TGTGCCAGTAGTTTCGCGGGAAGGAACACTGAAGCTTTCTTT.

V and J are TRBV11-3 and TRBJ2-2, with D perhaps TRBD1 (5 bases). There are 15 residues in the CDR3. Trimming left V 3 bases short and J 0 bases short, with 8 bases between. CDR1 is SGHNT, CDR2 YENEEA, per germline. The CDR3 is CASSFSRANTGELFF. Written as DNA, the CDR3 is TGTGCCAGCAGCTTTAGCAGGGCGAACACCGGGGAGCTGTTTTTT.

The chain couples TRBV18 to TRBJ1-2, with a weak D call TRBD1 (5 bases). Germline V gene data show CDR1 as KGHSH and CDR2 as LQKENI. The CDR3 runs 12 residues. The V gene lost 3 bases and the J gene lost 3 bases, with 5 bases spanning the gap. CDR3 sequence reads: CASSPGDYGYTF. The CDR3 nucleotides read TGTGCCAGCTCACCGGGGGACTATGGCTACACCTTC.

The chain carries TRBV7-8 and TRBJ2-1; D remains unclear. V shed 5 bases and J shed 9 bases, with 8 bases lying between them. This CDR3 region has 11 residues. CDR1 is SGHVS and CDR2 is FQNEAQ in the germline V gene. In DNA, the CDR3 is TGTGCCAGCAGCCTAGAAACTGAGCAGTTCTTC. It encodes CASSLETEQFF.

The CDR3 here is CASSTSRGNSYNEQFF. CDR3 coding DNA: TGTGCCAGCAGTACCTCCAGGGGGAACTCCTACAATGAGCAGTTCTTC. The rearrangement joins TRBV27 to TRBJ2-1, with 7 bases aligning to TRBD1. Looked up from germline, CDR1 is MNHEY and CDR2 is SMNVEV (reference sequence). The CDR3 extends over 16 amino acids. Germline trimming cut 5 bases from V and 0 bases from J; bases unmatched to any gene: 7.

The chain recombines TRBV9 with TRBJ2-5, with TRBD2 identical over 12 bases. The V and J ends lost 4 bases and 1 base, in that order; junction bases with no gene match: 5. CDR3 size: 16 residues. The germline CDR1 and CDR2 sequences are SGDLS and YYNGEE. Here the CDR3 DNA reads TGTGCCAGCAGCATAGGACTAGCGGGGACCCAAGAGACCCAGTACTTC. Translating gives CASSIGLAGTQETQYF.

The chain recombines TRBV6-1 with TRBJ2-7, with D tentatively TRBD1 (6 bases). The CDR3 is 14 amino acids. V was pared by 1 base and J by 3 bases, with 10 bases between. Per germline, CDR1 MNHNS and CDR2 SASEGT. CDR3 DNA: TGTGCCAGCAGTGAAGGACAGGTCCGCTACGAGCAGTACTTC. This translates into CASSEGQVRYEQYF.

The chain employs TRBV6-6 and TRBJ2-5, with a weak D call TRBD2 (6 bases). CDR1 is MNHNY, CDR2 SVGAGI, per germline (reference sequence). V shed 6 bases and J shed 5 bases, with 22 bases lying between them. The CDR3 totals 16 residues. CDR3 sequence reads: CASRLERGREDETQYF. In nucleotides, the CDR3 is TGTGCCAGCAGGTTAGAGAGGGGCAGGGAGGACGAGACCCAGTACTTC.

CDR3 loop: CASISGTSNYEQYF. The CDR3 DNA follows: TGTGCCAGCATCTCCGGGACCTCAAATTACGAGCAGTACTTC. The J gene is TRBJ2-7, the V gene TRBV7-9; D tentatively fits TRBD1 or TRBD2 (5 bases each). The CDR3 runs 14 residues. V shed 7 bases and J shed 4 bases, with 17 bases lying between them. From germline, CDR1 is SEHNR and CDR2 FQNEAQ (reference sequence).

The V call is TRBV10-3, the J call TRBJ2-3; the D is unclear. The ends were cut back, 2 bases at V and 5 bases at J, with 2 bases in the middle. This CDR3 has 11 amino acids. Germline V gene data show CDR1 as ENHRY and CDR2 as SYGVKD. The CDR3 protein is CAISEKDTQYF. The CDR3 DNA follows: TGTGCCATCAGTGAGAAAGATACGCAGTATTTT.

The chain couples TRBV9 to TRBJ2-6; D gene uncertain. Germline V gene lookup returns CDR1 SGDLS and CDR2 YYNGEE. The ends were cut back, 0 bases at V and 2 bases at J, with 9 bases in the middle. CDR3 size: 16 residues. This CDR3 reads CASSVVWVAGANVLTF. The DNA for the CDR3 is TGTGCCAGCAGCGTAGTCTGGGTTGCTGGGGCCAACGTCCTGACTTTC.

This clone was seen once. This rearrangement joins TRBV7-3 to TRBJ1-2; D unresolved. Trimming left V 2 bases short and J 5 bases short, with 6 bases between. Per germline, CDR1 SGHTA and CDR2 FQGTGA. The CDR3 runs 12 residues. This CDR3 is CASSLGGYGYTF. The CDR3 DNA is TGTGCCAGCAGCTTAGGAGGGTATGGCTACACCTTC.

The J gene is TRBJ2-7, the V gene TRBV15; TRBD2 matches at 14 bases. CDR3 size: 18 residues. CDR1 is LNHNV, CDR2 YYDKDF, per germline (reference sequence). Trimming at V came to 2 bases and at J to 3 bases, leaving 9 bases not matched to a gene. The CDR3 bases are TGTGCCACCAGCAGAAAACCCGGGACTAGCGGGAGTAACTACGAGCAGTACTTC. This translates into CATSRKPGTSGSNYEQYF.

The V gene is TRBV7-9, the J gene TRBJ2-3; D gene unclear. This CDR3 spans 12 amino acids. The germline CDR1 and CDR2 sequences are SEHNR and FQNEAQ (reference sequence). Trimming cost V 5 bases and J 0 bases, with 3 bases left between them. The CDR3 reads CASSISTDTQYF. In nucleotides, the CDR3 is TGTGCCAGCAGCATCAGCACAGATACGCAGTATTTT.

This sequence joins TRBV28 and TRBJ1-2; tentative D call: TRBD1 (6 bases). The V end lost 6 bases, the J end lost 5 bases, and 19 bases lay between the germline ends. Germline CDR1 and CDR2: MDHEN and SYDVKM. The CDR3 runs 15 residues. The CDR3 region is CASRTHSTTGYGYTF. The CDR3, as DNA: TGTGCCAGCAGGACCCATTCAACCACAGGGTATGGCTACACCTTC.

The CDR3 nucleotides are TGTGCCAGCAGCCCCGCACCAGAAGGCACTGAAGCTTTCTTT. Protein product: CASSPAPEGTEAFF. The V call is TRBV7-9, the J call TRBJ1-1; D gene uncertain. Germline CDR1 and CDR2: SEHNR and FQNEAQ (reference sequence). The ends were cut back, 5 bases at V and 4 bases at J, with 14 bases in the middle. This CDR3 region has 14 residues.

The chain couples TRBV6-1 to TRBJ1-1, with D perhaps matching TRBD1 (5 bases). Germline CDR1 and CDR2: MNHNS and SASEGT. CDR3 size: 11 residues. Trimming pared 6 bases from V and 5 bases from J, leaving 7 bases between. CDR3 loop: CASSQGTEAFF. In DNA form, the CDR3 reads TGTGCCAGCAGCCAGGGAACTGAAGCTTTCTTT.

The chain couples TRBV28 to TRBJ2-1; unclear D gene. Trimming took 8 bases from V and 6 from J, leaving 11 bases between them. The length of the CDR3 is 12 residues. From germline, CDR1 is MDHEN and CDR2 SYDVKM. This CDR3 reads CASWVTGNEQFF. For the CDR3, the DNA is TGTGCCAGCTGGGTTACGGGCAATGAGCAGTTCTTC.

This clone occurred a few times. The rearrangement uses TRBV2 and TRBJ2-7; perhaps TRBD1 as D (6 bases). The CDR3 totals 15 residues. The germline V and J ends were trimmed by 10 bases and 2 bases, with 21 bases remaining between them. Per the germline V gene, CDR1 is SNHLY and CDR2 is FYNNEI. CDR3 DNA: TGTGCCACCAGGAGGTCTCCGCAGGGGACCTACGAGCAGTACTTC. Residues: CATRRSPQGTYEQYF.

This clone is a singleton in its sample. The rearrangement joins TRBV11-3 to TRBJ2-7; no firm D call. V lost 5 bases, J lost 4 bases, and 6 bases lay in between. The germline CDR1 and CDR2 sequences are SGHNT and YENEEA. The CDR3 extends over 11 amino acids. The CDR3 nucleotides are TGTGCCAGCAGCCAAGATTACGAGCAGTACTTC. Residues: CASSQDYEQYF.

This clone was observed a few times. The rearrangement joins TRBV30 to TRBJ1-1; D is unclear. CDR3 length: 12 residues. V was cut by 8 bases and J by 4 bases, with 14 bases left in between. The germline gives CDR1 GTSNPN, CDR2 SVGIG (reference sequence). CDR3 nucleotide sequence: TGTGCCGGGCAAGTAGGAGGCACTGAAGCTTTCTTT. It encodes CAGQVGGTEAFF.

V gene TRBV5-1 combines with J gene TRBJ2-3; 7 nucleotides align to TRBD1. Trimming removed 4 bases from V and 1 base from J; junction bases left unmatched: 6. This CDR3 has 15 residues. The germline V gene has CDR1 SGHRS and CDR2 YFSETQ. CDR3 in DNA: TGCGCCAGCAGCCCCCGACAGGGTGGCACAGATACGCAGTATTTT. Its protein product is CASSPRQGGTDTQYF.